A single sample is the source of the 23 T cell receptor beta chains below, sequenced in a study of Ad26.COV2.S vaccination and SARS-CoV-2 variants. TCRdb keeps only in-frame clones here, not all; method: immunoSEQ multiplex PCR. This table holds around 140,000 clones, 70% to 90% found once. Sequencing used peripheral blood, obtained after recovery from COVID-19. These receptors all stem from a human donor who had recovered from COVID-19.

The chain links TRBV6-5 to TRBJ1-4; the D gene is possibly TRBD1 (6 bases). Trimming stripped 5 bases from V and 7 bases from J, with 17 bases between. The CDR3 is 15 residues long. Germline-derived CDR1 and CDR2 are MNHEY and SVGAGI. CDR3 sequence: CASSSRDKGGEKLFF. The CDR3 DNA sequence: TGTGCCAGCAGTAGCCGGGACAAAGGAGGTGAAAAACTGTTTTTT.

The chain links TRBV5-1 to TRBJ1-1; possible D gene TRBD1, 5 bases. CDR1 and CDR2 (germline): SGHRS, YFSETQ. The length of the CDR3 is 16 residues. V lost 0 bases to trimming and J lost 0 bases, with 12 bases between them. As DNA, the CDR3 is TGCGCCAGCAGCTTGGCGGAGACAGTTTTGAACACTGAAGCTTTCTTT. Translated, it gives CASSLAETVLNTEAFF.

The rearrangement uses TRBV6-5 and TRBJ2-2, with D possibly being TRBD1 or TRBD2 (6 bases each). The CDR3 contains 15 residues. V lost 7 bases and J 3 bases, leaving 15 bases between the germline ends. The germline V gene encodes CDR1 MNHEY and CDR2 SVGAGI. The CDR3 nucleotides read TGTGCCAGCACGAAATCGGGGGCTCACACCGGGGAGCTGTTTTTT. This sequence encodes CASTKSGAHTGELFF.

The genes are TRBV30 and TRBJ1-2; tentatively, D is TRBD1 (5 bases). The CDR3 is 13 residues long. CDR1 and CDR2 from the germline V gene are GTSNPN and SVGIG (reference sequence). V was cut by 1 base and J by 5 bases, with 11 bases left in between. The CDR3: CAWSESGGYGYTF. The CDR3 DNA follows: TGTGCCTGGAGTGAGTCGGGGGGGTATGGCTACACCTTC. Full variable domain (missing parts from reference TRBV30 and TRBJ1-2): SQTIHQWPATLVQPVGSPLSLECTVEGTSNPNLYWYRQAAGRGLQLLFYSVGIGQISSEVPQNLSASRPQDRQFILSSKKLLLSDSGFYLCAWSESGGYGYTFGSGTRLTVV.

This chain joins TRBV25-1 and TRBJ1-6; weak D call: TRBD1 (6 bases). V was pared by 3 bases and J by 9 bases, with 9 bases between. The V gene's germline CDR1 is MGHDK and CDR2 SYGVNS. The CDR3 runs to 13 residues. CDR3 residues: CASSDHRASPLHF. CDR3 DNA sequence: TGTGCCAGCAGTGATCACAGGGCTTCACCCCTCCACTTT.

The CDR3 sequence: CASKGTVTRGGNEQYF. The CDR3 bases are TGTGCCAGCAAGGGGACAGTAACAAGGGGTGGGAACGAGCAGTACTTC. This rearrangement joins TRBV2 to TRBJ2-7, with TRBD1 matching 7 bases. The trim removed 7 bases at V and 5 bases at J, leaving 17 bases unmatched. CDR3 size: 16 residues. Germline CDR1 SNHLY, CDR2 FYNNEI.

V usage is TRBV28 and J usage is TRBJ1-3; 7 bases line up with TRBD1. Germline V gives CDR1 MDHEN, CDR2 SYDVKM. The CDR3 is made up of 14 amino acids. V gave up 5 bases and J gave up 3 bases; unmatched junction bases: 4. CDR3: CASSPGTDGNTIYF. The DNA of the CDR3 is TGTGCCAGCAGTCCCGGGACAGATGGAAACACCATATATTTT.

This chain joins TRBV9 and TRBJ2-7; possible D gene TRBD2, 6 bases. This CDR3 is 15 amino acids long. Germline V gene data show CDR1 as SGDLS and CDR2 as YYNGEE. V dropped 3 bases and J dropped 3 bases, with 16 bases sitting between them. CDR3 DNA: TGTGCCAGCAGCGCGGGAGAAGGGGAGTACTACGAGCAGTACTTC. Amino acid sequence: CASSAGEGEYYEQYF.

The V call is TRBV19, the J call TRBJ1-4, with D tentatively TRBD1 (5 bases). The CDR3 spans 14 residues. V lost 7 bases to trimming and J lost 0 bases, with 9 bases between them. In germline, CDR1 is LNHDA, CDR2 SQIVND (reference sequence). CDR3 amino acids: CASMRGATNEKLFF. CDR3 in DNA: TGTGCCAGTATGAGGGGAGCAACTAATGAAAAACTGTTTTTT.

The CDR3 here is CASSRLSDGYYGYTF. The CDR3, as DNA: TGTGCCAGCAGCCGACTTTCGGACGGATACTATGGCTACACCTTC. The chain is built from TRBV6-2 or TRBV6-3 and TRBJ1-2; no firm D call. Germline CDR1 MNHEY, CDR2 SVGEGT. Trimming took 6 bases from V and 3 from J, leaving 17 bases between them. The CDR3 is 15 amino acids.

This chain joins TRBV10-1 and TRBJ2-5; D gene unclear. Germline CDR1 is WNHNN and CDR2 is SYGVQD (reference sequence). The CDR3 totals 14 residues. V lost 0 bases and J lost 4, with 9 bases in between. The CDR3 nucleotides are TGCGCCAGCAGTGAGTCCCCGGCCCGAGAGACCCAGTACTTC. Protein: CASSESPARETQYF.

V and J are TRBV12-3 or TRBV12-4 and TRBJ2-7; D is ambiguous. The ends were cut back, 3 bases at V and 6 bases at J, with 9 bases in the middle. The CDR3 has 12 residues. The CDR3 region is CASSFLEFEQYF. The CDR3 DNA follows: TGTGCCAGCAGTTTTCTGGAGTTCGAGCAGTACTTC.

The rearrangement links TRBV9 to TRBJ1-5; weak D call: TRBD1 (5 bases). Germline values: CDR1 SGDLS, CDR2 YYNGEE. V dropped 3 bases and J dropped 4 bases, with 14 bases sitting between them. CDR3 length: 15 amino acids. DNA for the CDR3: TGTGCCAGCAGCGCCTTCGACAGCCTTAATCAGCCCCAGCATTTT. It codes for CASSAFDSLNQPQHF. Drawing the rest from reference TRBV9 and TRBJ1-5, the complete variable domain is DSGVTQTPKHLITATGQRVTLRCSPRSGDLSVYWYQQSLDQGLQFLIQYYNGEERAKGNILERFSAQQFPDLHSELNLSSLELGDSALYFCASSAFDSLNQPQHFGDGTRLSIL.

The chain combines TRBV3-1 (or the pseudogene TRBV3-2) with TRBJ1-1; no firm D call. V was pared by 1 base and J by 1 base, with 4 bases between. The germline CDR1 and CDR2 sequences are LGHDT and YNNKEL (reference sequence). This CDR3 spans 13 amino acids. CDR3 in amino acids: CASSQGKNTEAFF. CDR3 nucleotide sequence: TGTGCCAGCAGCCAAGGCAAGAACACTGAAGCTTTCTTT.

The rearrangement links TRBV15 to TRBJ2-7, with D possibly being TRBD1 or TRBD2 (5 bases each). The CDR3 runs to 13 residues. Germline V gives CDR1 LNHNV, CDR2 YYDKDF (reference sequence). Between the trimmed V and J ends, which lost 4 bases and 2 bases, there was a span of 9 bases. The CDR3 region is CATSKGRTYEQYF. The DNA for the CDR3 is TGTGCCACCAGCAAGGGACGGACCTACGAGCAGTACTTC.

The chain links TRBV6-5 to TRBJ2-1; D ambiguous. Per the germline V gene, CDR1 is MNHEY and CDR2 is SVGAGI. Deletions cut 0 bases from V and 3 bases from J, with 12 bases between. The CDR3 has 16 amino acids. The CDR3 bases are TGTGCCAGCAGTTACTCGAATAGCATCCACTACAATGAGCAGTTCTTC. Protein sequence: CASSYSNSIHYNEQFF.

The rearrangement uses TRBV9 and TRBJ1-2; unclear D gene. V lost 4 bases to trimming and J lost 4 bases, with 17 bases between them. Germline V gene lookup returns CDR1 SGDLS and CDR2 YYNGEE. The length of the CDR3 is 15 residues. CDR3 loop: CASSLMYGPGYGYTF. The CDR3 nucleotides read TGTGCCAGCAGCCTCATGTACGGACCGGGCTATGGCTACACCTTC.

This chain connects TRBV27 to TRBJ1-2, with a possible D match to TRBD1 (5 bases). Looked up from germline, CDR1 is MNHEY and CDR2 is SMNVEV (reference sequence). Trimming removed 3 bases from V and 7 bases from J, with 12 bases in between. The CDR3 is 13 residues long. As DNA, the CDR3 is TGTGCCAGCAGTTTCAACGGGGGTTCTGGCTACACCTTC. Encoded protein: CASSFNGGSGYTF.

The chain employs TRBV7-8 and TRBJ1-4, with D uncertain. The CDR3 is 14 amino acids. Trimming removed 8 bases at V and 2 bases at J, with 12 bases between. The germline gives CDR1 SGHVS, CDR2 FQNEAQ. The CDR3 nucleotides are TGTGCCAGCCCAACCTTCAGCACTAATGAAAAACTGTTTTTT. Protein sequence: CASPTFSTNEKLFF. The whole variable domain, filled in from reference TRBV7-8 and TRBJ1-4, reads GAGVSQSPRYKVAKRGQDVALRCDPISGHVSLFWYQQALGQGPEFLTYFQNEAQLDKSGLPSDRFFAERPEGSVSTLKIQRTQQEDSAVYLCASPTFSTNEKLFFGSGTQLSVL.

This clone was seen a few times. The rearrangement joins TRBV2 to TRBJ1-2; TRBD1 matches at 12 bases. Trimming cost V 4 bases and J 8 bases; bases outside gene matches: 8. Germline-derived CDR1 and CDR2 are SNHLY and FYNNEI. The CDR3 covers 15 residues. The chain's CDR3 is CASSVLGTGGAGYTF. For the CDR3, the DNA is TGTGCCAGCAGTGTTCTTGGGACAGGGGGCGCCGGCTACACCTTC.

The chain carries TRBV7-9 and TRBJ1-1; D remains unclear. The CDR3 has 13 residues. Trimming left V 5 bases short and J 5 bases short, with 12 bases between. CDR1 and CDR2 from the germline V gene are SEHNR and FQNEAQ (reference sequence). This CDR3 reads CASSVSGWTEAFF. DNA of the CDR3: TGTGCCAGCAGCGTCTCAGGTTGGACTGAAGCTTTCTTT.

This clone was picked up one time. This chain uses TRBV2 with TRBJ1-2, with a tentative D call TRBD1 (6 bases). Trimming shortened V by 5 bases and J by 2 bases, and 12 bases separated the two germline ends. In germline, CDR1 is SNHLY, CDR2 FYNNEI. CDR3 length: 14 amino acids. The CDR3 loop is CASSSTGTNYGYTF. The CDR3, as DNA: TGTGCCAGCAGTTCGACCGGGACAAACTATGGCTACACCTTC.

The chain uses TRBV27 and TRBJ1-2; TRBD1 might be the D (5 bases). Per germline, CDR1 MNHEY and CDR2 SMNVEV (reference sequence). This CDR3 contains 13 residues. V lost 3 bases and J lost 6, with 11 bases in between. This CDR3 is CASSFRGGNGYTF. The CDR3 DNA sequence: TGTGCCAGCAGTTTTCGGGGGGGGAATGGCTACACCTTC.